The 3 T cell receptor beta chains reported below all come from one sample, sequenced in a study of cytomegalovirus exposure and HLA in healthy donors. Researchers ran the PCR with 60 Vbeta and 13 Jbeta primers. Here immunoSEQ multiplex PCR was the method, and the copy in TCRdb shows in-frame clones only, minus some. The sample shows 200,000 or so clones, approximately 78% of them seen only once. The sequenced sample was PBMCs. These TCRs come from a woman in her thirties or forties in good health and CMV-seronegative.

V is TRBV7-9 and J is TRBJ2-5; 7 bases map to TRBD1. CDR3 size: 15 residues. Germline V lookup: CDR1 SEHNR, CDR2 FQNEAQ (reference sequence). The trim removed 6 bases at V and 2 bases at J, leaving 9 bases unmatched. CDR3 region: CASRNGQELQETQYF. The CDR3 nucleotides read TGTGCCAGCAGAAACGGACAGGAATTACAAGAGACCCAGTACTTC.

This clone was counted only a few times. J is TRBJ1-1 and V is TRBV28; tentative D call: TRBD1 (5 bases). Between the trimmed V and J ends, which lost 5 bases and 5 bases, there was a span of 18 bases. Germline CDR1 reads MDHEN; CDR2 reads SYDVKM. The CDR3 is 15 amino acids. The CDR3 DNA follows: TGTGCCAGCAGTCCCCCCCAGTCCGGGGGGACTGAAGCTTTCTTT. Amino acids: CASSPPQSGGTEAFF.

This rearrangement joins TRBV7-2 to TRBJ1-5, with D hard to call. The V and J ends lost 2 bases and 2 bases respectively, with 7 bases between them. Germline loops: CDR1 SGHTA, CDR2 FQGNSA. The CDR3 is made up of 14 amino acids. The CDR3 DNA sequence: TGTGCCAGCAGCTTACAGGAAGGCAATCAGCCCCAGCATTTT. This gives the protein CASSLQEGNQPQHF.